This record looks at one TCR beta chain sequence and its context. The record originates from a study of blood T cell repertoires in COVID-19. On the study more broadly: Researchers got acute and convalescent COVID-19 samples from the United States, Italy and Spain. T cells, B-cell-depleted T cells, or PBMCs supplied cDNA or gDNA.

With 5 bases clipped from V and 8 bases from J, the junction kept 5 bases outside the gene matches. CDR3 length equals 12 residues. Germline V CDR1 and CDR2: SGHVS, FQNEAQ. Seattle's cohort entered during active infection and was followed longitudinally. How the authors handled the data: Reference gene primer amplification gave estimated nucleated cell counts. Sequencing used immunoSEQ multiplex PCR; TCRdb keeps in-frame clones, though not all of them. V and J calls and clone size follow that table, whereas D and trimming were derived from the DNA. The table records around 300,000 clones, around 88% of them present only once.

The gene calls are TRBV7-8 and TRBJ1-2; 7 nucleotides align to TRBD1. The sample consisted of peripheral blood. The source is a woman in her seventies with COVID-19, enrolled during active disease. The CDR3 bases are TGTGCCAGCAGCCCCGGGACAGACGGCTACACCTTC. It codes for CASSPGTDGYTF. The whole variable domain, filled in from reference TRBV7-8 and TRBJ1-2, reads GAGVSQSPRYKVAKRGQDVALRCDPISGHVSLFWYQQALGQGPEFLTYFQNEAQLDKSGLPSDRFFAERPEGSVSTLKIQRTQQEDSAVYLCASSPGTDGYTFGSGTRLTVV.